The 20 T cell receptor beta chains in this list originate from one sample, sequenced in a study of CD8+ T cells in alopecia areata. Isolated RNA was reverse transcribed into cDNA used as the sequencing template. Profiling relied on immunoSEQ multiplex PCR, and the TCRdb table lists in-frame clones only, not all of them. The sample records about 120,000 clones, 60% to 65% being singletons. Documented treatment: oral pan-JAK inhibitor, 5-10 mg twice daily. This sample comprised CD4+ T cells sorted from blood, obtained at week 4, from a patient treated with tofacitinib. The receptors derive from a human donor with alopecia areata.

The chain uses TRBV29-1 and TRBJ2-1; D not resolved. Germline CDR1 is SQVTM and CDR2 is ANQGSEA. Trimming removed 4 bases at V and 7 bases at J, with 14 bases between. This CDR3 comprises 13 residues. The CDR3 nucleotides are TGCAGCGTTGGTACTGACCGAAAAAATGAGCAGTTCTTC. Translated: CSVGTDRKNEQFF.

The chain employs TRBV29-1 and TRBJ2-7, with 8 bases fitting TRBD2. Trimming removed 6 bases from V and 5 bases from J; junction bases left unmatched: 6. Per germline, CDR1 SQVTM and CDR2 ANQGSEA. This CDR3 contains 12 residues. The CDR3 region has the DNA TGCAGCGTCGGGGGGGCCGGGAACGAGCAGTACTTC. Translated: CSVGGAGNEQYF.

This clone was seen more than once but under ten times. This chain joins TRBV4-3 and TRBJ2-6; D possibly corresponds to TRBD1 (5 bases). V lost 0 bases and J lost 5, with 11 bases in between. CDR3 length equals 16 residues. Germline CDR1 reads LGHNA; CDR2 reads YSLEER. The CDR3 DNA reads TGCGCCAGCAGCCAAGATCCGGCAGGGTGGGCCAACGTCCTGACTTTC. It specifies CASSQDPAGWANVLTF.

This clone turned up a few times. The chain has TRBV2 and TRBJ1-5; D possibly corresponds to TRBD1 (5 bases). Trimming removed 4 bases from V and 2 bases from J, with 12 bases in between. The CDR3 has 15 residues. CDR1 is SNHLY and CDR2 is FYNNEI in the germline V gene. CDR3 nucleotides: TGTGCCAGCAGTGGAGGGGACGTGGGCAATCAGCCCCAGCATTTT. This codes for CASSGGDVGNQPQHF.

The chain uses TRBV28 and TRBJ2-3; a possible D gene is TRBD2 (5 bases). Per the germline V gene, CDR1 is MDHEN and CDR2 is SYDVKM. V was cut by 11 bases and J by 2 bases, with 17 bases left in between. The CDR3 extends over 14 amino acids. Here the CDR3 DNA reads TGTGCCGTTAGCGTAGCCCCTTCCACAGATACGCAGTATTTT. Translated: CAVSVAPSTDTQYF.

The V and J genes are TRBV9 and TRBJ2-3; perhaps TRBD2 as D (6 bases). The CDR3 runs 16 residues. The germline V and J ends were trimmed by 0 bases and 6 bases, with 17 bases remaining between them. The germline gives CDR1 SGDLS, CDR2 YYNGEE. CDR3: CASSVEGSGMVDTQYF. Here the CDR3 DNA reads TGTGCCAGCAGCGTAGAAGGTAGCGGAATGGTTGATACGCAGTATTTT.

The CDR3 spells CASSVGLAGAQVQETQYF. The DNA for the CDR3 is TGTGCCAGCAGCGTAGGGCTAGCGGGAGCCCAAGTCCAAGAGACCCAGTACTTC. The chain recombines TRBV9 with TRBJ2-5; TRBD2 agrees at 10 bases. Germline CDR1 SGDLS, CDR2 YYNGEE. V lost 0 bases to trimming and J lost 1 base; unmatched junction nucleotides: 9. The CDR3 is 18 amino acids.

This clone was observed a handful of times. J is TRBJ1-1 and V is TRBV27; D perhaps matches TRBD1 (6 bases). From germline, CDR1 is MNHEY and CDR2 SMNVEV (reference sequence). The ends were cut back, 6 bases at V and 2 bases at J, with 13 bases in the middle. The CDR3 sequence is 14 residues long. The CDR3 DNA sequence: TGTGCCAGCAGACCAGCAGGGGTTAACACTGAAGCTTTCTTT. Translated: CASRPAGVNTEAFF.

V and J are TRBV2 and TRBJ2-7; D is perhaps TRBD1 (6 bases). V was trimmed by 8 bases and J by 0 bases, leaving 11 bases between them. The CDR3 sequence is 13 residues long. Germline V gene lookup returns CDR1 SNHLY and CDR2 FYNNEI. The DNA of the CDR3 is TGTGCCAGCTCGAGGGGGAGCTCCTACGAGCAGTACTTC. It yields the protein CASSRGSSYEQYF.

This clone occurred a few times. The V call is TRBV5-1, the J call TRBJ2-7; TRBD2 agrees at 13 bases. This CDR3 has 15 amino acids. V trimming: 3 bases; J trimming: 2 bases; junction bases outside the gene matches: 2. CDR1 SGHRS and CDR2 YFSETQ come from the germline V gene. The CDR3 coding sequence is TGCGCCAGCAGCTGGACTAGCGGGGGAACCTACGAGCAGTACTTC. This sequence encodes CASSWTSGGTYEQYF.

The chain couples TRBV29-1 to TRBJ2-5; 8 nucleotides match TRBD2. This CDR3 is built from 13 residues. V was pared by 7 bases and J by 5 bases, with 9 bases of the junction left unmatched. The germline V gene encodes CDR1 SQVTM and CDR2 ANQGSEA. CDR3 amino acids: CSAPGLDWETQYF. In DNA, the CDR3 is TGCAGCGCTCCGGGACTAGACTGGGAGACCCAGTACTTC.

This chain uses TRBV18 with TRBJ2-3; 11 nucleotides line up with TRBD2. V lost 0 bases, J lost 6 bases, and 5 bases stayed unmatched. CDR1 and CDR2 (germline): KGHSH, LQKENI. This CDR3 has 16 amino acids. CDR3 loop: CASSPPASGRRDTQYF. In DNA, the CDR3 is TGTGCCAGCTCACCACCGGCTAGCGGGAGGAGGGATACGCAGTATTTT. Variable domain in full (rest from reference TRBV18 and TRBJ2-3): NAGVMQNPRHLVRRRGQEARLRCSPMKGHSHVYWYRQLPEEGLKFMVYLQKENIIDESGMPKERFSAEFPKEGPSILRIQQVVRGDSAAYFCASSPPASGRRDTQYFGPGTRLTVL.

This chain uses TRBV29-1 with TRBJ2-5, with 9 nucleotides matching TRBD1. Germline V gene sequence: CDR1 SQVTM, CDR2 ANQGSEA. Trimming cost V 6 bases and J 3 bases; bases outside gene matches: 8. This CDR3 spans 14 amino acids. DNA for the CDR3: TGCAGCGTCTCCACCGGGACAGGGAAAGAGACCCAGTACTTC. Protein product: CSVSTGTGKETQYF.

This clone was observed a handful of times. The V and J genes are TRBV29-1 and TRBJ2-7, with 8 bases that match TRBD1. With 4 bases clipped from V and 5 bases from J, the junction kept 7 bases outside the gene matches. The CDR3 consists of 13 residues. Germline CDR1 and CDR2: SQVTM and ANQGSEA. CDR3 bases: TGCAGCGTTGGGGGACAGGCCCTGGACGAGCAGTACTTC. It is translated as CSVGGQALDEQYF.

This clone was recorded a few times. The V and J genes are TRBV18 and TRBJ2-1; D unresolved. The CDR3 contains 13 residues. The ends were cut back, 3 bases at V and 4 bases at J, with 7 bases in the middle. Germline V gene data show CDR1 as KGHSH and CDR2 as LQKENI. This chain's CDR3 is CASSPGLYNEQFF. The CDR3 nucleotides read TGTGCCAGCTCACCGGGCTTGTACAATGAGCAGTTCTTC.

V and J are TRBV30 and TRBJ2-7; D uncertain. The germline CDR1 and CDR2 sequences are GTSNPN and SVGIG (reference sequence). This CDR3 is built from 15 residues. Deletions cut 8 bases from V and 0 bases from J, with 20 bases between. The CDR3 reads CAATNHQISSYEQYF. The DNA for the CDR3 is TGTGCCGCAACCAATCATCAGATAAGCTCCTACGAGCAGTACTTC.

With regard to this clone: Other DNA sequences in the same sample also yield this CDR3. The genes are TRBV29-1 and TRBJ2-7, with TRBD1 as a possible D gene (6 bases). Per germline, CDR1 SQVTM and CDR2 ANQGSEA. Trimming took off 4 bases at V and 4 bases at J, with 8 bases between the two ends. CDR3 length: 11 residues. CDR3 protein: CSVVQGYEQYF. CDR3 DNA sequence: TGCAGCGTTGTACAGGGATACGAGCAGTACTTC.

The chain joins TRBV2 to TRBJ1-1; perhaps TRBD1 as D (6 bases). Trimming pared 9 bases from V and 6 bases from J, leaving 14 bases between. CDR1 SNHLY and CDR2 FYNNEI come from the germline V gene. The CDR3 has 12 residues. The CDR3 DNA follows: TGTGCCAGACGACAGGAGGGGGCTGAAGCTTTCTTT. The encoded protein is CARRQEGAEAFF.

This chain joins TRBV6-6 and TRBJ2-3; possible D gene TRBD2, 6 bases. The length of the CDR3 is 16 residues. Between the trimmed V and J ends, which lost 0 bases and 0 bases, there was a span of 10 bases. Germline assignment: CDR1 MNHNY and CDR2 SVGAGI (reference sequence). In DNA form, the CDR3 reads TGTGCCAGCAGTTACTCCCCGGGAGCGAGCACAGATACGCAGTATTTT. Translating gives CASSYSPGASTDTQYF.

Comment on this clone: Other nucleotide sequences from this sample produce the same CDR3. The chain employs TRBV29-1 and TRBJ2-6, with 11 bases fitting TRBD1. The V gene end was trimmed by 4 bases and the J gene end by 2 bases; junction bases not matched to a gene: 1. Germline CDR1 and CDR2: SQVTM and ANQGSEA. This CDR3 is built from 15 residues. The CDR3 spells CSVGTGGAGANVLTF. DNA for the CDR3: TGCAGCGTTGGGACAGGGGGCGCTGGGGCCAACGTCCTGACTTTC.